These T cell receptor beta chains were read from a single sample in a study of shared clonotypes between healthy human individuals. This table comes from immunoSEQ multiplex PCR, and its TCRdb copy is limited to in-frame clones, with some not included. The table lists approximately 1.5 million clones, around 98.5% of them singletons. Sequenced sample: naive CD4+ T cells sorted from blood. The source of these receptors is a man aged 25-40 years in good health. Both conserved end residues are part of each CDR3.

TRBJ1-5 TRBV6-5 CASSIQVYQPQHF
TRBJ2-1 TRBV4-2 CASSQEGADNEQFF
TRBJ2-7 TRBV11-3 CASSSLQGNEQYF
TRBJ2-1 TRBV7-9 CASSPRWLRSYNEQFF
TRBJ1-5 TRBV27 CASSPGAGGQPQHF
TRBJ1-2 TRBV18 CASSPPVVGYGYTF
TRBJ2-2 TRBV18 CASSSEARNTGELFF
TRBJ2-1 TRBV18 CASSYKRDNNEQFF
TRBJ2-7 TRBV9 CASSPHRGTSGRFPAYEQYF
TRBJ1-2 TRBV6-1 CASSEALSVSGYTF
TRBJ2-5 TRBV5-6 CASSLISGRAQETQYF
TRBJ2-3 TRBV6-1 CASSTTGLGSATQYF
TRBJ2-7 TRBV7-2 CASSYRLGSVWNPYEQYF
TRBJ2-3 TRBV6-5 CASSYGQRTDTQYF
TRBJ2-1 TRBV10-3 CAISESRGYNEQFF
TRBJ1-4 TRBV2 CASRQGERKLFF
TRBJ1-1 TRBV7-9 CASSFSENTEAFF
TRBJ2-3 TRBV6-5 CASRGLAGGTDTQYF
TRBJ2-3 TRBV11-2 CASTLDSRGTDTQYF
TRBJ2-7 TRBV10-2 CASSAGTYEQYF
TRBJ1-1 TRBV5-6 CASSPGSSTVLTEAFF
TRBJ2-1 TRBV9 CASSVSTSSYNEQFF
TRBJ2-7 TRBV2 CASSGTGDYEQYF
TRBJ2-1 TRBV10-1 CASSVSGSGEQFF
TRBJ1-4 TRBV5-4 CASSLRGDAPPEKLFF
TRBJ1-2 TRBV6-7 CASSYSRDRESGGYGYTF
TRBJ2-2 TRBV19 CASREGGLVRGAGELFF
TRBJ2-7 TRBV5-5 CASSRQGATSYEQYF
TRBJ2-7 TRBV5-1 CASSPPRQGAYEQYF
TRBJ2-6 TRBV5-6 CASSFVGRKSGANVLTF